Below are 10 T cell receptor beta chains sequenced from a single sample in a study of shared clonotypes between healthy human individuals. TCRdb keeps only in-frame clones here, not all; method: immunoSEQ multiplex PCR. Among about 2.1 million clones, just over 90% were seen once, and the ten largest hold 1.5% to 2%. CD45RO-negative cells were positively selected for CCR7, leaving out terminally differentiated effector memory CD45RA+ cells. The specimen sequenced was naive CD8+ T cells from PBMCs. The receptors here all came from a man between 18 and 29 years old in good health. Some clones in this sample may be carry-over from other donors' samples.

The chain links TRBV6-5 to TRBJ2-7; 7 positions match TRBD1. CDR3 length: 15 amino acids. CDR1 and CDR2 from the germline V gene are MNHEY and SVGAGI. Trimming removed 2 bases from V and 6 bases from J; junction bases left unmatched: 10. The CDR3 region has the DNA TGTGCCAGCAGTTACGGGGCAGGGGGTGTTTTCGAGCAGTACTTC. It encodes CASSYGAGGVFEQYF.

The sample holds a few counts of this clone. This chain links TRBV19 with TRBJ2-2; 8 positions match TRBD1. This CDR3 has 15 amino acids. V was pared by 4 bases and J by 3 bases, with 4 bases of the junction left unmatched. Germline V gene data show CDR1 as LNHDA and CDR2 as SQIVND (reference sequence). The CDR3 is CASSKDREDTGELFF. CDR3 DNA: TGTGCCAGTAGTAAGGACAGGGAGGACACCGGGGAGCTGTTTTTT.

This chain joins TRBV29-1 and TRBJ1-1, with D maybe TRBD1 (5 bases). CDR3 length equals 14 residues. Per germline, CDR1 SQVTM and CDR2 ANQGSEA. The germline V and J ends were trimmed by 8 bases and 0 bases, with 16 bases remaining between them. The CDR3 here is CSWGARGMNTEAFF. DNA for the CDR3: TGCAGCTGGGGAGCGAGGGGTATGAACACTGAAGCTTTCTTT.

CDR3 region: CASSYSERETQYF. CDR3 in DNA: TGTGCCAGCAGTTACTCTGAGAGAGAGACCCAGTACTTC. The genes are TRBV6-5 and TRBJ2-5; D uncertain. The CDR3 covers 13 residues. Between the trimmed V and J ends, which lost 0 bases and 4 bases, there was a span of 6 bases. Germline assignment: CDR1 MNHEY and CDR2 SVGAGI.

The chain recombines TRBV4-1 with TRBJ2-1; 8 positions agree with TRBD2. The V gene's germline CDR1 is MGHRA and CDR2 YSYEKL. Trimming cost V 3 bases and J 1 base; bases outside gene matches: 2. The CDR3 runs to 15 residues. CDR3 in DNA: TGCGCCAGCAGCCAGACTAGCGAATCCTACAATGAGCAGTTCTTC. It translates to CASSQTSESYNEQFF.

This rearrangement joins TRBV5-1 to TRBJ1-4; D is undetermined. V shed 3 bases and J shed 14 bases, with 20 bases lying between them. Germline CDR1 is SGHRS and CDR2 is YFSETQ. This CDR3 is 14 amino acids long. The DNA of the CDR3 is TGCGCCAGCAGCTCCCTATTCCACGAGGACGGGCTGTTTTTT. This gives the protein CASSSLFHEDGLFF.

The V and J genes are TRBV19 and TRBJ1-5; D remains ambiguous. Trimming removed 3 bases at V and 5 bases at J, with 14 bases between. The V gene's germline CDR1 is LNHDA and CDR2 SQIVND (reference sequence). CDR3 length: 15 amino acids. The CDR3 loop is CASSMAWSAHQPQHF. The CDR3 region has the DNA TGTGCCAGTAGTATGGCTTGGTCAGCCCATCAGCCCCAGCATTTT.

The chain carries TRBV9 and TRBJ2-7; tentatively, D is TRBD2 (7 bases). CDR3 length equals 15 residues. V was shortened by 0 bases and J by 7 bases, with 17 bases between the two germline ends. Germline values: CDR1 SGDLS, CDR2 YYNGEE. The CDR3 protein is CASSVGGGRAREQYF. The CDR3 DNA follows: TGTGCCAGCAGCGTAGGAGGGGGGAGGGCTCGAGAGCAGTACTTC.

The gene calls are TRBV7-9 and TRBJ1-2; the D gene is possibly TRBD1 (5 bases). Germline CDR1 is SEHNR and CDR2 is FQNEAQ (reference sequence). This CDR3 contains 15 residues. The ends were cut back, 3 bases at V and 2 bases at J, with 13 bases in the middle. CDR3 region: CASSFEGRRNYGYTF. For the CDR3, the DNA is TGTGCCAGCAGCTTTGAGGGACGGCGGAACTATGGCTACACCTTC.

The genes are TRBV5-3 and TRBJ2-7; 9 nucleotides line up with TRBD2. TRBV5-3 is treated as an ORF (open reading frame) with a function not yet certain. Trimming at V came to 5 bases and at J to 6 bases, leaving 6 bases not matched to a gene. The CDR3 runs to 13 residues. CDR3 in amino acids: CARSRSGGCEQYF. In DNA, the CDR3 is TGTGCCAGAAGTAGAAGCGGGGGGTGCGAGCAGTACTTC.